One TCR beta chain is described in this entry. After removal of 2 bases from V and 7 bases from J, the junction contained 4 bases not matched to a gene. This CDR3 has 15 amino acids. Looked up from germline, CDR1 is SGDLS and CDR2 is YYNGEE. The data belong to a study of cytomegalovirus exposure and HLA in healthy donors. Only in-frame clones appear in the TCRdb table, and some are missing; sequencing was by immunoSEQ multiplex PCR. Among hundreds of thousands of clones listed, 86% were seen once. The donors belonged to the roughly 110-subject validation cohort, separate from the approximately 700-subject first cohort.

This sequence was found in a woman aged 18-29 years in good health and CMV-seronegative. The sample taken for sequencing was PBMCs. The chain couples TRBV9 to TRBJ2-1; 12 positions match TRBD2. This CDR3 reads CASSVTSGRWNEQFF. Here the CDR3 DNA reads TGTGCCAGCAGCGTCACTAGCGGGAGGTGGAATGAGCAGTTCTTC.